This T cell receptor (beta chain) was profiled in a study of PD-1 blockade in classical Hodgkin lymphoma. Overall study results and limits: Significantly greater TCR diversity emerged by C4D1 in CD4+ cells but not CD8+ cells. After ASCT, patients who started nivolumab under 1 year later were excluded.

Repertoires were generated with immunoSEQ multiplex PCR, while TCRdb's copy carries only in-frame clones and drops some. The data hold 25,000 to 35,000 clones, with approximately 70% observed a single time. This CDR3 spans 14 amino acids. Germline lookup yields CDR1 MGHDK and CDR2 SYGVNS. V dropped 1 base and J dropped 2 bases, with 8 bases sitting between them. Autologous stem cell transplantation was followed by relapse in every patient, and brentuximab vedotin exposure varied. Best response was recorded as complete response, partial response or progressive disease. Comments on this clone: Its antigen is still unknown.

The sequence was collected from a human donor with classical Hodgkin lymphoma. The chain recombines TRBV25-1 with TRBJ1-2; D is undetermined. Material: peripheral blood mononuclear cells (PBMCs), obtained before the second cycle of nivolumab. CDR3 sequence reads: CASSEFGANYGYTF. The CDR3 coding sequence is TGTGCCAGCAGTGAATTCGGAGCGAACTATGGCTACACCTTC.